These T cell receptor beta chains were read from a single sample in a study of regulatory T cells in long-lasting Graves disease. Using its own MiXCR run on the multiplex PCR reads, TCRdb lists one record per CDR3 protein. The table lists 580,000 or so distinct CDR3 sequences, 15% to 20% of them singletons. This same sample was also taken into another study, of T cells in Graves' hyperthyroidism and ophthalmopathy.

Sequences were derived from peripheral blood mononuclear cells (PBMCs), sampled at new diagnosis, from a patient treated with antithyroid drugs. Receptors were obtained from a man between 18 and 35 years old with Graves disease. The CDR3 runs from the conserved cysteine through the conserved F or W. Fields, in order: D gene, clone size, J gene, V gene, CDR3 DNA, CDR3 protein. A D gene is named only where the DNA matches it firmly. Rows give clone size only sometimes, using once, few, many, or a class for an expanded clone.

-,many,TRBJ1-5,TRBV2,TGTGCCAGCAGTGAACGACAGCGCAATCAGCCCCAGCATTTT,CASSERQRNQPQHF
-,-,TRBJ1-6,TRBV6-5,TGTGCCAGCAGTTTACAGGCGGATAATTCACCCCTCCACTTT,CASSLQADNSPLHF
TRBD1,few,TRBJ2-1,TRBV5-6,TGTGCCAGCAGCCCGGACGGACAGGATGAGCAGTTCTTC,CASSPDGQDEQFF
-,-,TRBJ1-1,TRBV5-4,TGTGCCAGCAGCTTGACCTCAGCGCAGGGTGAAGCTTTCTTT,CASSLTSAQGEAFF
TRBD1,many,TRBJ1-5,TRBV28,TGTGCCAGCAGTCCAGGAGGACAGGGGGCGAGTCAGCCCCAGCATTTT,CASSPGGQGASQPQHF
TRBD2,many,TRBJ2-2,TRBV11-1,TGTGCCAGCACCACGGCGGGAGTCACCGGGGAGCTGTTTTTT,CASTTAGVTGELFF
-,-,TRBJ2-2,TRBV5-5,TGTGCCAGCAGCTTGCATAGCGGCACCGGGGAGCTGTTTTTT,CASSLHSGTGELFF
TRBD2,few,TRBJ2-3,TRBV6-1,TGTGCCAGCAGGAAAGAGCCGGGACTAGCCCCAGATACGCAGTATTTT,CASRKEPGLAPDTQYF
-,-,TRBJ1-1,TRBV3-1,TGTGCCAGCAGCCGGTCCGCAGGGGCCGCTGAAGCTTTCTTT,CASSRSAGAAEAFF
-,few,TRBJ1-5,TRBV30,TGTGCCTGGAGTGCTGGGCAGTCAAAGAAGGGGCCCCAGCATTTT,CAWSAGQSKKGPQHF
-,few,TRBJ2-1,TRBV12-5,TGTGCTAGTGCCCCGAACTGGCGGGAACCCTACAATGAGCAGTTCTTC,CASAPNWREPYNEQFF
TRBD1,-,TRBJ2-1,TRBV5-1,TGCGCCAGCAGCTTGAAGACAGGGGTCTACAATGAGCAGTTCTTC,CASSLKTGVYNEQFF
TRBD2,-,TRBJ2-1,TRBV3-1,TGTGCCAGCAGCCAAGAAGGATCGGGAGGGCCCGATGAGCAGTTCTTC,CASSQEGSGGPDEQFF
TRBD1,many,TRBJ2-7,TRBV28,TGTGCCAGCAGTTTCACGCTGGGACAGACTACTCCCTACGAGCAGTACTTC,CASSFTLGQTTPYEQYF
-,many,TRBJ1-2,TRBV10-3,TGTGCCATCAGTGCAGGAGGCAGGATCTCCTATGGCTACACCTTC,CAISAGGRISYGYTF
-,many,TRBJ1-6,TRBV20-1,TGCAGTGCTCGGACGGAGACCGATTCACCCCTCCACTTT,CSARTETDSPLHF
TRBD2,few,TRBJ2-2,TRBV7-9,TGTGCCAGCAGCTGGAAACCACTAGCGGGAGGTCGCACCGGGGAGCTGTTTTTT,CASSWKPLAGGRTGELFF
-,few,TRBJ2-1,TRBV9,TGTGCCAGCAGCTCGGACCGGAGGGGAAGCGAGCAGTTCTTC,CASSSDRRGSEQFF
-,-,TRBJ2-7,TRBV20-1,TGCAGTGCTAGGGCAAGGGGCCGTTCGCCGTACGAGCAGTACTTC,CSARARGRSPYEQYF
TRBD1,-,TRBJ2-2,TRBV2,TGTGCCAGCAGTGATGTCCCCGGGACAGGGGGCTCCGGGGAGCTGTTTTTT,CASSDVPGTGGSGELFF
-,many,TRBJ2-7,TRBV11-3,TGTGCCAGCAGCTTGGGGTTTCGGTACGAGCAGTACTTC,CASSLGFRYEQYF
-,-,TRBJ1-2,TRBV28,TGTGCCAGCACCCCCGGGTGGGGGGCAAGGGGCTACACCTTC,CASTPGWGARGYTF
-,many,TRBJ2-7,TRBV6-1,TGTGCCAGCAGTGAGTCCGAGACAGCCTTCTACGAGCAGTACTTC,CASSESETAFYEQYF
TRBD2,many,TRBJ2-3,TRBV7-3,TGTGCCAGCACCATGAGCGGGAGTGGGGCAGATACGCAGTATTTT,CASTMSGSGADTQYF
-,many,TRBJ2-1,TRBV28,TGTGCCAGCAGTCCCTCCAGGGGGGGCGCCTACAATGAGCAGTTCTTC,CASSPSRGGAYNEQFF
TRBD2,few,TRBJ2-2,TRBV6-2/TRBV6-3,TGTGCCAGCAAACTAGCGGGAGAGGACACCGGGGAGCTGTTTTTT,CASKLAGEDTGELFF
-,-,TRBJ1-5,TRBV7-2,TGTGCCAGCACCACGGGGAGTCTGGATCAGCCCCAGCATTTT,CASTTGSLDQPQHF
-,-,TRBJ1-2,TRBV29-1,TGCAGCGTTGTAGGACGGTATGGCTACACCTTC,CSVVGRYGYTF
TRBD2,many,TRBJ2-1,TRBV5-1,TGCGCCAGCAGCTCGGGCGACGGGGGGGATGAGCAGTTCTTC,CASSSGDGGDEQFF
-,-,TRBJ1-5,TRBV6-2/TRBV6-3,TGTGCCAGCAGTGACAGTAGAGATCAGCCCCAGCATTTT,CASSDSRDQPQHF
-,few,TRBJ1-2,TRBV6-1,TGTGCCAGCAGTGAACGGACGGGAGGTTCGTCTGGCTACACCTTC,CASSERTGGSSGYTF
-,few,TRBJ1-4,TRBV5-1,TGCGCCAGCAGCTTGGAGGGAGGTTCTAATGAAAAACTGTTTTTT,CASSLEGGSNEKLFF
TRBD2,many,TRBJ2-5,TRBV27,TGTGCCAGCAGGGCATTGCGGGAGGGCCAAGAGACCCAGTACTTC,CASRALREGQETQYF
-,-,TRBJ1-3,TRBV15,TGTGCCACCAGCAGGTCCGGAAACACCATATATTTT,CATSRSGNTIYF
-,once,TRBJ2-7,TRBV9,TGTGCCAGCAGCCCCTCGGAGGTCATCTACGAGCAGTACTTC,CASSPSEVIYEQYF
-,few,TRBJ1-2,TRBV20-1,TGCAGTGCTGAAAGGCCTAACTATGGCTACACCTTC,CSAERPNYGYTF
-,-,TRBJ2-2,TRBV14,TGTGCCAGCAGCCAAGTCCGCGGCAGCTCCTATGAATTGATCGGGGAGCTGTTTTTT,CASSQVRGSSYELIGELFF
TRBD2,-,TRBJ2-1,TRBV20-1,TGCAGTGCGGGGGGGTGGGTGCAGGAGCAGTTCTTC,CSAGGWVQEQFF
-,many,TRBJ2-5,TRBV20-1,TGCAGTGCTAGAGTGGCGAGTGGGGGTTCTGAGACCCAGTACTTC,CSARVASGGSETQYF